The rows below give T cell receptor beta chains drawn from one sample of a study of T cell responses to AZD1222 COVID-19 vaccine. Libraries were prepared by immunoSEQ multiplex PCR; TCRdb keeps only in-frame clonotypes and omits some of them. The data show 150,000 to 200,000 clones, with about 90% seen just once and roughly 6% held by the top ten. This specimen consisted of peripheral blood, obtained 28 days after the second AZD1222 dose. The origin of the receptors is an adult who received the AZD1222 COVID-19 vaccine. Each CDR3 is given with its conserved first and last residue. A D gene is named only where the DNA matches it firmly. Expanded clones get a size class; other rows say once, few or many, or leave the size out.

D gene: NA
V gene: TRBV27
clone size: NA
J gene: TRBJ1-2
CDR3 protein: CASSHKDSTANYGYTF
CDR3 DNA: TGTGCCAGCAGTCACAAGGACAGCACCGCTAACTATGGCTACACCTTC

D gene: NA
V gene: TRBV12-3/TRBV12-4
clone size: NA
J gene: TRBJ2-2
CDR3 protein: CASSPDTGELFF
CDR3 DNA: TGTGCCAGCAGTCCGGACACCGGGGAGCTGTTTTTT

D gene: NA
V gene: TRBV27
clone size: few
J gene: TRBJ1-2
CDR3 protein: CATRGSSTYGYTF
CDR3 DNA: TGTGCCACCAGAGGGTCCAGCACCTATGGCTACACCTTC

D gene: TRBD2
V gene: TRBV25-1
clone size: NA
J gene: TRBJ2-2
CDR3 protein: CASSAPGRGRINTGELFF
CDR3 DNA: TGTGCCAGCAGTGCGCCGGGGAGGGGAAGGATCAACACCGGGGAGCTGTTTTTT

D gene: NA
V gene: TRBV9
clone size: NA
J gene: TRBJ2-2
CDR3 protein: CASSPSGRGTGELFF
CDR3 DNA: TGTGCCAGCAGCCCATCCGGGAGAGGGACCGGGGAGCTGTTTTTT

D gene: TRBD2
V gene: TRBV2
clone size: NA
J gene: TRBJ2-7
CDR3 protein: CARSGGRNEQYF
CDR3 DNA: TGTGCCAGGAGCGGGGGGAGGAACGAGCAGTACTTC

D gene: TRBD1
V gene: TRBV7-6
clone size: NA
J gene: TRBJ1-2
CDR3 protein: CASSFGPTGKDYGYTF
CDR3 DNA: TGTGCCAGCAGCTTCGGACCGACAGGGAAGGACTATGGCTACACCTTC

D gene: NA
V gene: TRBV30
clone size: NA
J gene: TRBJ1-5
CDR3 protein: CAWSADGPNQPQHF
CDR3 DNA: TGTGCCTGGAGTGCGGACGGTCCCAATCAGCCCCAGCATTTT

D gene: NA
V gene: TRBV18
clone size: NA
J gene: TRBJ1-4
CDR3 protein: CASSQQAQGEKLFF
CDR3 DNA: TGTGCCAGCTCTCAACAGGCGCAGGGAGAAAAACTGTTTTTT

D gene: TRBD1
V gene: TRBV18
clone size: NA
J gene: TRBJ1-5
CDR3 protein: CASSLTGEWLLNQPQHF
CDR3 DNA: TGTGCCAGCTCACTGACAGGGGAATGGCTACTCAATCAGCCCCAGCATTTT

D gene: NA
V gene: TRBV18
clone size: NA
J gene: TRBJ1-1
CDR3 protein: CASSLEGANTEAFF
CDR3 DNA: TGTGCCAGCTCACTAGAGGGAGCCAACACTGAAGCTTTCTTT

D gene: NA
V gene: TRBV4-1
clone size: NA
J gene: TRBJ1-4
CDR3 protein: CASSPPGEKLFF
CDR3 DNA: TGCGCCAGCAGCCCTCCGGGTGAAAAACTGTTTTTT

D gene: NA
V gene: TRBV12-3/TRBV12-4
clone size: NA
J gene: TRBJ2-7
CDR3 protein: CASSADRYEQYF
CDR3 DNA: TGTGCCAGCAGTGCTGACAGATACGAGCAGTACTTC

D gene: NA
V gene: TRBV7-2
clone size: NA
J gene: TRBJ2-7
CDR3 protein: CASSLKDSYEQYF
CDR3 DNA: TGTGCCAGCAGTCTGAAGGACTCCTACGAGCAGTACTTC

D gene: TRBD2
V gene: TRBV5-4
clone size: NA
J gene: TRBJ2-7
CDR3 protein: CASSPGGQFYEQYF
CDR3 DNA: TGTGCCAGCAGCCCGGGGGGGCAGTTCTACGAGCAGTACTTC